This passage covers 26 T cell receptor beta chains from one sample sequenced in a study of blood T cell repertoires in COVID-19. TCRdb's table, derived via immunoSEQ multiplex PCR, lists solely in-frame clones and lacks some. The sample shows 300,000 to 400,000 clones, roughly 90% of them seen only once. Sequencing was carried out using PBMCs or T cells enriched from blood (not recorded which). The origin of the receptors is a woman aged 25 to 45 with acute COVID-19.

The V gene is TRBV3-1 (or the pseudogene TRBV3-2), the J gene TRBJ1-2; D ambiguous. CDR3 length: 10 residues. Germline V gene lookup returns CDR1 LGHDT and CDR2 YNNKEL (reference sequence). V was cut by 3 bases and J by 6 bases, with 2 bases left in between. CDR3 DNA: TGTGCCAGCAGCCACGATGGCTACACCTTC. Its protein product is CASSHDGYTF.

The chain recombines TRBV29-1 with TRBJ2-7; tentatively, D is TRBD1 (6 bases). Trimming removed 0 bases from V and 5 bases from J, with 17 bases in between. The germline gives CDR1 SQVTM, CDR2 ANQGSEA. This CDR3 contains 15 residues. CDR3 loop: CSVEDRTEGDHEQYF. CDR3 in DNA: TGCAGCGTTGAAGATAGGACCGAGGGGGACCACGAGCAGTACTTC.

The V call is TRBV19, the J call TRBJ1-2; D uncertain. Trimming took 5 bases from V and 5 from J, leaving 18 bases between them. Germline assignment: CDR1 LNHDA and CDR2 SQIVND (reference sequence). CDR3 length: 15 amino acids. The CDR3 spells CASSPRHGTGYGYTF. CDR3 nucleotides: TGTGCCAGTAGTCCCCGACACGGAACGGGATATGGCTACACCTTC.

This clone came up once. The V call is TRBV6-2 or TRBV6-3, the J call TRBJ2-7, with 7 bases matching TRBD1. CDR3 length: 16 amino acids. CDR1 is MNHEY, CDR2 SVGEGT, per germline. Losses at the gene ends were 2 bases for V and 4 bases for J; bases not matched to a gene: 11. DNA of the CDR3: TGTGCCAGCAGTTACCAACTCGAGGGACAGCGATACGAGCAGTACTTC. Its translation: CASSYQLEGQRYEQYF.

The CDR3 DNA sequence: TGTGCCATCAGTGACTTACAAGGGAGGCAGCCCCAGCATTTT. This gives the protein CAISDLQGRQPQHF. The chain carries TRBV10-3 and TRBJ1-5; unclear D gene. CDR1 and CDR2 from the germline V gene are ENHRY and SYGVKD. Trimming removed 3 bases from V and 7 bases from J, with 13 bases in between. The CDR3 totals 14 residues.

The rearrangement uses TRBV5-6 and TRBJ1-1; D uncertain. Germline CDR1 is SGHDT and CDR2 is YYEEEE. The CDR3 loop spans 14 amino acids. The ends were cut back, 0 bases at V and 0 bases at J, with 6 bases in the middle. In DNA form, the CDR3 reads TGTGCCAGCAGCTTGGTTCAGTTGAACACTGAAGCTTTCTTT. Translated, it gives CASSLVQLNTEAFF.

This chain uses TRBV18 with TRBJ1-4; a weak D match, TRBD1 (6 bases). CDR3 length equals 14 residues. Trimming shortened V by 6 bases and J by 7 bases, and 15 bases separated the two germline ends. The germline V gene encodes CDR1 KGHSH and CDR2 LQKENI. The CDR3 DNA reads as TGTGCCAGCTCCGGAGACAGGCTACTTGAAAAACTGTTTTTT. It is translated as CASSGDRLLEKLFF.

This chain links TRBV15 with TRBJ1-4; unclear D gene. The CDR3 is made up of 15 amino acids. Germline values: CDR1 LNHNV, CDR2 YYDKDF (reference sequence). With 1 base removed from V and 5 bases from J, the gap between germline ends came to 11 bases. The CDR3 DNA sequence: TGTGCCACCAGCAGAGGATTCTCAGAAAATGAAAAACTGTTTTTT. Translation gives CATSRGFSENEKLFF.

The chain is built from TRBV5-8 and TRBJ1-5, with a weak D call TRBD1 (6 bases). V lost 3 bases to trimming and J lost 0 bases, with 13 bases between them. The CDR3 totals 16 residues. Germline CDR1 and CDR2: SGHTS and YDEGEE. The CDR3 region is CASSWDTGYSNQPQHF. CDR3 sequence (DNA): TGTGCCAGCAGCTGGGACACTGGGTATAGCAATCAGCCCCAGCATTTT.

The chain uses TRBV29-1 and TRBJ2-7; the match to TRBD2 covers 9 bases. CDR1 and CDR2 (germline): SQVTM, ANQGSEA. The CDR3 covers 14 residues. After removal of 3 bases from V and 0 bases from J, the junction contained 3 bases not matched to a gene. The chain's CDR3 is CSVEGSGSSYEQYF. CDR3 DNA sequence: TGCAGCGTTGAGGGTAGCGGGAGCTCCTACGAGCAGTACTTC.

This rearrangement joins TRBV3-1 (or the pseudogene TRBV3-2) to TRBJ2-3; 7 bases line up with TRBD2. Germline V CDR1 and CDR2: LGHDT, YNNKEL (reference sequence). The CDR3 sequence is 17 residues long. Trimming removed 2 bases from V and 3 bases from J; junction bases left unmatched: 11. DNA for the CDR3: TGTGCCAGCAGCCAACGCCAGCGGGGAGGTGAGACAGATACGCAGTATTTT. Residues: CASSQRQRGGETDTQYF.

This chain joins TRBV11-1 and TRBJ1-1; D possibly corresponds to TRBD1 (6 bases). Germline CDR1 and CDR2: SGHAT and FQDESV (reference sequence). There are 13 residues in the CDR3. V shed 5 bases and J shed 5 bases, with 12 bases lying between them. This chain's CDR3 is CASSVEGGTEAFF. CDR3 DNA: TGTGCCAGCAGCGTAGAGGGGGGGACTGAAGCTTTCTTT.

The chain employs TRBV7-2 and TRBJ2-7; D unclear. Germline CDR1 and CDR2: SGHTA and FQGNSA. This CDR3 region has 15 residues. V was trimmed by 1 base and J by 3 bases, leaving 13 bases between them. The CDR3 DNA reads TGTGCCAGCAGCTTAGGGTTTGCCAGTTACTACGAGCAGTACTTC. Amino acids: CASSLGFASYYEQYF. The entire variable domain, with the rest obtained from reference TRBV7-2 and TRBJ2-7, is as follows: GAGVSQSPSNKVTEKGKDVELRCDPISGHTALYWYRQSLGQGLEFLIYFQGNSAPDKSGLPSDRFSAERTGGSVSTLTIQRTQQEDSAVYLCASSLGFASYYEQYFGPGTRLTVT.

The V and J genes are TRBV6-1 and TRBJ2-7; weak D call: TRBD2 (5 bases). CDR1 is MNHNS and CDR2 is SASEGT in the germline V gene. The V and J ends lost 1 base and 4 bases respectively, with 8 bases between them. The CDR3 sequence is 13 residues long. CDR3 amino acids: CASSEVGGYEQYF. CDR3 nucleotides: TGTGCCAGCAGTGAAGTAGGAGGTTACGAGCAGTACTTC.

This clone was seen once. This chain joins TRBV12-5 and TRBJ1-6; no clear D gene. Trimming cost V 5 bases and J 7 bases, with 12 bases left between them. Looked up from germline, CDR1 is LGHNT and CDR2 is FRNRAP. CDR3 length: 14 amino acids. Written as DNA, the CDR3 is TGTGCTAGTGGTCGTGGGCTCCCAAATTCACCCCTCCACTTT. Residues: CASGRGLPNSPLHF.

This clone was detected a few times. The V call is TRBV7-9, the J call TRBJ1-6; D is perhaps TRBD1 (6 bases). Germline values: CDR1 SEHNR, CDR2 FQNEAQ (reference sequence). This CDR3 has 17 amino acids. Trimming took 5 bases from V and 6 from J, leaving 20 bases between them. The CDR3, as DNA: TGTGCCAGCAGCCCGTCCTACAGGGAAGCAAGTAATTCACCCCTCCACTTT. It yields the protein CASSPSYREASNSPLHF.

The rearrangement joins TRBV5-5 to TRBJ1-2; D ambiguous. Trimming removed 9 bases from V and 1 base from J, with 13 bases in between. This CDR3 contains 13 residues. CDR1 is SGHKS, CDR2 YYEKEE, per germline (reference sequence). Written as DNA, the CDR3 is TGTGCCACAAACAACAATATTAACTATGGCTACACCTTC. Amino acids: CATNNNINYGYTF.

In its sample, this clone was seen once. The chain carries TRBV24-1 and TRBJ2-1; a possible D gene is TRBD1 (6 bases). With 6 bases removed from V and 4 bases from J, the gap between germline ends came to 18 bases. The CDR3 covers 16 residues. From germline, CDR1 is KGHDR and CDR2 SFDVKD. The CDR3 DNA is TGTGCCACCAGTCATCCCGTCGGACAGACATACAATGAGCAGTTCTTC. It specifies CATSHPVGQTYNEQFF.

This CDR3 is CASSFRQGRNTEAFF. The CDR3 DNA reads as TGTGCCAGCAGCTTCCGACAGGGGCGGAACACTGAAGCTTTCTTT. The chain combines TRBV7-2 with TRBJ1-1, with 8 bases identical to TRBD1. The length of the CDR3 is 15 residues. Unmatched junction bases numbered 4, after V lost 3 bases and J lost 1 base. Germline CDR1 SGHTA, CDR2 FQGNSA.

The genes are TRBV27 and TRBJ2-2; TRBD2 might be the D (6 bases). Germline-derived CDR1 and CDR2 are MNHEY and SMNVEV (reference sequence). The V end was cut by 6 bases, the J end by 8 bases, with 10 bases between. The CDR3 spans 12 residues. In DNA form, the CDR3 reads TGTGCCAGCAGGCTGCGGGGTGGGGAGCTGTTTTTT. Its translation: CASRLRGGELFF.

The chain carries TRBV29-1 and TRBJ2-1, with D tentatively TRBD1 (5 bases). Between the trimmed V and J ends, which lost 6 bases and 1 base, there was a span of 16 bases. CDR3 length: 15 amino acids. Germline CDR1 and CDR2: SQVTM and ANQGSEA. CDR3 in amino acids: CSVQKGVRSYNEQFF. Written as DNA, the CDR3 is TGCAGCGTACAAAAAGGGGTCCGTTCCTACAATGAGCAGTTCTTC.

The chain is built from TRBV6-5 and TRBJ1-1, with 10 positions matching TRBD1. Trimming took 4 bases from V and 6 from J; bases not matched to a gene: 5. Germline V lookup: CDR1 MNHEY, CDR2 SVGAGI. The CDR3 is 14 amino acids. The CDR3 DNA follows: TGTGCCAGCAGTTCTGGGACAGGGGTCGCTGAAGCTTTCTTT. Translated, it gives CASSSGTGVAEAFF.

This chain uses TRBV29-1 with TRBJ1-1; D ambiguous. CDR3 size: 13 residues. Trimming stripped 2 bases from V and 0 bases from J, with 7 bases between. CDR1 is SQVTM and CDR2 is ANQGSEA in the germline V gene. In DNA, the CDR3 is TGCAGCGTTGAACGGGGAATGAACACTGAAGCTTTCTTT. Translation: CSVERGMNTEAFF.

CDR3 DNA sequence: TGTGCCAGCTCACAAACCCAGGGGGCCGAAGGCTACACCTTC. It encodes CASSQTQGAEGYTF. The chain links TRBV18 to TRBJ1-2, with 8 bases fitting TRBD1. CDR3 length equals 14 residues. Germline V gene sequence: CDR1 KGHSH, CDR2 LQKENI. V gave up 4 bases and J gave up 8 bases; unmatched junction bases: 9.

This clone was detected once. The rearrangement joins TRBV24-1 to TRBJ2-3, with 13 positions matching TRBD2. The V gene end was trimmed by 3 bases and the J gene end by 2 bases; junction bases not matched to a gene: 4. This CDR3 comprises 17 residues. Germline V gene lookup returns CDR1 KGHDR and CDR2 SFDVKD. The CDR3 DNA follows: TGTGCCACCAGTGATCCAACTAGCGGGGGGGCCACAGATACGCAGTATTTT. This codes for CATSDPTSGGATDTQYF.

This clone was seen repeatedly, ten times or more. The CDR3 is CASSWLGLTEQFF. CDR3 bases: TGTGCCAGCAGTTGGCTGGGACTGACTGAGCAGTTCTTC. The rearrangement links TRBV27 to TRBJ2-1; the D gene is possibly TRBD2 (6 bases). Trimming took off 4 bases at V and 9 bases at J, with 13 bases between the two ends. The CDR3 extends over 13 amino acids. Germline V gene sequence: CDR1 MNHEY, CDR2 SMNVEV (reference sequence).